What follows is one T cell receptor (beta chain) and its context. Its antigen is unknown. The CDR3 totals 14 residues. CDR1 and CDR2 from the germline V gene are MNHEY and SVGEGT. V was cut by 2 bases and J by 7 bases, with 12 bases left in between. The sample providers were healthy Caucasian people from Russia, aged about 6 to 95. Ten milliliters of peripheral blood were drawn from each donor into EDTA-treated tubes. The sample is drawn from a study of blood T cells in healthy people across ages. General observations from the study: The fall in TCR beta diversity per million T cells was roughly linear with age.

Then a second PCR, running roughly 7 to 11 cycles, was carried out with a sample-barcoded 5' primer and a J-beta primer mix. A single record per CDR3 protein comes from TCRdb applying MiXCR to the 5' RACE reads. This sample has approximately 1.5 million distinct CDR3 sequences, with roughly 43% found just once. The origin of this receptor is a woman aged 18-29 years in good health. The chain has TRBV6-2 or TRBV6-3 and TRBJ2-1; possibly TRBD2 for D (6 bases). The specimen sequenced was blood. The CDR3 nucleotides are TGTGCCAGCAGTTACAGGAGGGCCCGGAATGAGCAGTTCTTC. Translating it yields CASSYRRARNEQFF.